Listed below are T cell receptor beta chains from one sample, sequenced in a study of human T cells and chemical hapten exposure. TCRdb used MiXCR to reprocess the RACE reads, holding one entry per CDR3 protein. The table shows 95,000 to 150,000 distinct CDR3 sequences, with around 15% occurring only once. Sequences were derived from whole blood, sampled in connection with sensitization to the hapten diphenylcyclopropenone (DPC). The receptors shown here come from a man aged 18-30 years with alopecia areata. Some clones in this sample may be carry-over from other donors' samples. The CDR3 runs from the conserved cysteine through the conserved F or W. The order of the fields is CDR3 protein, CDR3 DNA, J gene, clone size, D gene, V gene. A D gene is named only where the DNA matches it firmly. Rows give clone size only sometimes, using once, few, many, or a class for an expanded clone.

CDR3: CASSLVSVKETQYF
DNA: TGTGCCAGCAGTTTAGTATCAGTTAAAGAGACCCAGTACTTC
J: TRBJ2-5
size: few
D: -
V: TRBV12-3/TRBV12-4

CDR3: CASSQETWGTQYF
DNA: TGCGCCAGCAGCCAAGAAACGTGGGGGACCCAGTACTTC
J: TRBJ2-5
size: -
D: -
V: TRBV4-3

CDR3: CASSLFRAGVGEKLFF
DNA: TGTGCCAGCAGTTTATTTCGCGCCGGTGTTGGGGAAAAACTGTTTTTT
J: TRBJ1-4
size: -
D: -
V: TRBV28

CDR3: CASSEAAGGNEQFF
DNA: TGTGCCAGCAGTGAAGCGGCGGGGGGCAATGAGCAGTTCTTC
J: TRBJ2-1
size: few
D: TRBD2
V: TRBV25-1

CDR3: CASKRGDRRNSYNEQFF
DNA: TGTGCCAGCAAACGGGGTGATAGGCGAAACTCCTACAATGAGCAGTTCTTC
J: TRBJ2-1
size: -
D: -
V: TRBV6-5

CDR3: CASSPGQGRSNEQFF
DNA: TGTGCCAGCAGTCCGGGACAGGGACGTAGCAATGAGCAGTTCTTC
J: TRBJ2-1
size: -
D: TRBD1
V: TRBV12-3/TRBV12-4

CDR3: CASRPVGGPIGNSPLHF
DNA: TGTGCCAGCAGGCCTGTGGGAGGGCCGATTGGGAATTCACCCCTCCACTTT
J: TRBJ1-6
size: few
D: -
V: TRBV12-3/TRBV12-4

CDR3: CASSHASGGHRDTQYF
DNA: TGTGCCAGCAGCCATGCTAGCGGGGGCCATAGAGATACGCAGTATTTT
J: TRBJ2-3
size: -
D: TRBD2
V: TRBV3-1

CDR3: CASSSQSTADATNEKLFF
DNA: TGTGCCAGCAGTTCCCAGTCAACGGCCGATGCAACTAATGAAAAACTGTTTTTT
J: TRBJ1-4
size: -
D: -
V: TRBV12-3/TRBV12-4

CDR3: CASSPAYEQYF
DNA: TGTGCCAGCAGTCCCGCCTACGAGCAGTACTTC
J: TRBJ2-7
size: many
D: -
V: TRBV6-6

CDR3: CAISGDYTTSTDTQYF
DNA: TGTGCCATCAGTGGGGACTATACGACTAGCACAGATACGCAGTATTTT
J: TRBJ2-3
size: -
D: TRBD2
V: TRBV10-3

CDR3: CSAPTFPYNSPLHF
DNA: TGCAGTGCTCCAACGTTCCCCTATAATTCACCCCTCCACTTT
J: TRBJ1-6
size: -
D: -
V: TRBV20-1

CDR3: CASRLTGLINEQFF
DNA: TGTGCCAGCAGGTTGACAGGGTTGATCAATGAGCAGTTCTTC
J: TRBJ2-1
size: -
D: TRBD1
V: TRBV7-9

CDR3: CASSLPGIEETQYF
DNA: TGTGCCAGCAGCTTACCAGGGATCGAGGAGACCCAGTACTTC
J: TRBJ2-5
size: few
D: -
V: TRBV7-3

CDR3: CASSFRDRFTGELFF
DNA: TGTGCCAGCAGCTTTCGGGACAGATTCACCGGGGAGCTGTTTTTT
J: TRBJ2-2
size: -
D: TRBD1
V: TRBV11-2

CDR3: CASSGGTSNTDTQYF
DNA: TGTGCCAGCAGCGGCGGGACTAGCAACACAGATACGCAGTATTTT
J: TRBJ2-3
size: -
D: TRBD2
V: TRBV11-2

CDR3: CASSLSSDGGNQPQHF
DNA: TGTGCCAGCAGTTTATCCTCAGACGGAGGGAATCAGCCCCAGCATTTT
J: TRBJ1-5
size: few
D: -
V: TRBV28

CDR3: CASSPRTGGFTGELFF
DNA: TGTGCCAGCAGTCCTCGGACAGGGGGCTTCACCGGGGAGCTGTTTTTT
J: TRBJ2-2
size: few
D: TRBD1
V: TRBV12-3/TRBV12-4

CDR3: CASKGTGGGRNQPQHF
DNA: TGTGCCAGCAAAGGGACAGGGGGAGGGCGCAATCAGCCCCAGCATTTT
J: TRBJ1-5
size: -
D: TRBD1
V: TRBV2

CDR3: CSAMTGAQETQYF
DNA: TGCAGTGCCATGACGGGGGCCCAAGAGACCCAGTACTTC
J: TRBJ2-5
size: few
D: -
V: TRBV20-1

CDR3: CASRLLTGDSYEQYF
DNA: TGTGCCAGCAGACTTCTTACAGGGGACTCCTACGAGCAGTACTTC
J: TRBJ2-7
size: few
D: TRBD1
V: TRBV28

CDR3: CSSTSGGAADTQYF
DNA: TGCAGCTCGACTAGCGGGGGGGCCGCAGATACGCAGTATTTT
J: TRBJ2-3
size: -
D: TRBD2
V: TRBV29-1

CDR3: CSAVRSGANVLTF
DNA: TGCAGTGCCGTGCGGTCTGGGGCCAACGTCCTGACTTTC
J: TRBJ2-6
size: many
D: -
V: TRBV20-1

CDR3: CASSPGTGGNQPQHF
DNA: TGCGCCAGCAGCCCGGGGACAGGGGGCAATCAGCCCCAGCATTTT
J: TRBJ1-5
size: many
D: TRBD1
V: TRBV5-1

CDR3: CASSSGLAGARTDTQYF
DNA: TGTGCCAGCAGTTCGGGACTAGCGGGGGCCCGCACAGATACGCAGTATTTT
J: TRBJ2-3
size: few
D: TRBD2
V: TRBV27

CDR3: CASIDSPTGELFF
DNA: TGTGCCAGCATAGATTCCCCGACCGGGGAGCTGTTTTTT
J: TRBJ2-2
size: -
D: -
V: TRBV2

CDR3: CASSIGQGRRYTF
DNA: TGCGCCAGCAGCATCGGACAGGGGCGCCGCTACACCTTC
J: TRBJ1-2
size: few
D: TRBD1
V: TRBV4-3

CDR3: CASSVNPSGGDRGYNEQFF
DNA: TGTGCCAGCAGCGTAAACCCTAGCGGCGGGGACCGTGGGTACAATGAGCAGTTCTTC
J: TRBJ2-1
size: many
D: TRBD2
V: TRBV9

CDR3: CASKGLNTEAFF
DNA: TGTGCCAGCAAGGGTCTGAACACTGAAGCTTTCTTT
J: TRBJ1-1
size: few
D: -
V: TRBV6-5

CDR3: CASSFSALKSQYF
DNA: TGTGCCAGCAGCTTTTCCGCATTAAAGTCCCAGTACTTC
J: TRBJ2-5
size: -
D: -
V: TRBV7-6

CDR3: CASSQGARDTQYF
DNA: TGTGCCAGCAGCCAGGGGGCGCGAGATACGCAGTATTTT
J: TRBJ2-3
size: many
D: TRBD1
V: TRBV12-3/TRBV12-4

CDR3: CASSPGLAFNEQYF
DNA: TGTGCCAGCAGCCCGGGACTAGCGTTCAACGAGCAGTACTTC
J: TRBJ2-7
size: -
D: TRBD2
V: TRBV11-2

CDR3: CASSPHGTVVLAKNIQYF
DNA: TGCGCCAGCAGCCCTCACGGGACGGTTGTTTTAGCCAAAAACATTCAGTACTTC
J: TRBJ2-4
size: -
D: -
V: TRBV4-3

CDR3: CLPPWDRASYEQYF
DNA: TGCCTCCCACCATGGGACAGGGCGTCCTACGAGCAGTACTTC
J: TRBJ2-7
size: -
D: TRBD1
V: TRBV23-1

CDR3: CASSRGTANTGELFF
DNA: TGTGCCAGCAGCCGGGGGACAGCGAACACCGGGGAGCTGTTTTTT
J: TRBJ2-2
size: few
D: -
V: TRBV7-2

CDR3: CASSHQPGLWTEQYF
DNA: TGCGCCAGCAGCCACCAACCGGGCCTATGGACCGAGCAGTACTTC
J: TRBJ2-7
size: many
D: -
V: TRBV4-1

CDR3: CSAIRNIQYF
DNA: TGCAGCGCCATTCGGAACATTCAGTACTTC
J: TRBJ2-4
size: -
D: -
V: TRBV29-1

CDR3: CASSGSNTGELFF
DNA: TGTGCCAGCAGTGGATCGAACACCGGGGAGCTGTTTTTT
J: TRBJ2-2
size: -
D: -
V: TRBV25-1

CDR3: CASSLSGWNAIFNSPLHF
DNA: TGTGCCAGCAGCTTGTCTGGGTGGAATGCCATCTTCAATTCACCCCTCCACTTT
J: TRBJ1-6
size: -
D: -
V: TRBV11-2

CDR3: CASSSLGQESTDTQYF
DNA: TGTGCCAGCAGTTCCTTAGGACAGGAATCCACAGATACGCAGTATTTT
J: TRBJ2-3
size: -
D: TRBD1
V: TRBV12-3/TRBV12-4

CDR3: CASSQPTGFFEAFF
DNA: TGCGCCAGCAGCCAGCCTACAGGTTTTTTTGAAGCTTTCTTT
J: TRBJ1-1
size: few
D: -
V: TRBV4-1

CDR3: CASSLVGFKGNEQFF
DNA: TGTGCCAGCAGCTTAGTGGGGTTTAAAGGAAATGAGCAGTTCTTC
J: TRBJ2-1
size: -
D: -
V: TRBV7-6

CDR3: CASSYASFRTDNYGYTF
DNA: TGTGCCAGCAGTTACGCTTCCTTCCGGACGGATAACTATGGCTACACCTTC
J: TRBJ1-2
size: -
D: -
V: TRBV6-6

CDR3: CANQERGFLVYEQFF
DNA: TGTGCCAACCAAGAGCGGGGGTTTCTGGTCTATGAGCAGTTCTTC
J: TRBJ2-1
size: few
D: TRBD2
V: TRBV2

CDR3: CASRPGQAWGTDTQYF
DNA: TGTGCCAGCAGGCCGGGACAGGCCTGGGGCACAGATACGCAGTATTTT
J: TRBJ2-3
size: -
D: TRBD1
V: TRBV12-3/TRBV12-4

CDR3: CAISESHRGGTEAFF
DNA: TGTGCCATCAGTGAGTCGCACAGGGGCGGCACTGAAGCTTTCTTT
J: TRBJ1-1
size: few
D: TRBD1
V: TRBV10-3

CDR3: CASSSSTGDNSPLHF
DNA: TGTGCCAGCTCATCATCGACAGGCGATAATTCACCCCTCCACTTT
J: TRBJ1-6
size: many
D: -
V: TRBV18

CDR3: CASRNLLTATNEKLFF
DNA: TGTGCCAGCAGGAACTTGCTCACCGCAACTAATGAAAAACTGTTTTTT
J: TRBJ1-4
size: few
D: -
V: TRBV6-5

CDR3: CASGGLAGEGNSDTQYF
DNA: TGTGCCAGCGGGGGACTAGCTGGGGAGGGGAATTCAGATACGCAGTATTTT
J: TRBJ2-3
size: few
D: TRBD2
V: TRBV6-5

CDR3: CASSHLGTPRFF
DNA: TGCGCCAGCAGCCATCTCGGGACCCCGCGGTTCTTC
J: TRBJ2-1
size: -
D: -
V: TRBV4-1

CDR3: CASSQDSLLAGARAQYF
DNA: TGCGCCAGCAGCCAAGATTCTCTACTAGCGGGGGCCCGGGCGCAGTATTTT
J: TRBJ2-3
size: -
D: TRBD2
V: TRBV4-3